Listed below are T cell receptor beta chains from one sample, sequenced in a study of blood T cell repertoires in COVID-19. Sequenced by immunoSEQ multiplex PCR; TCRdb stores in-frame clones only, minus some. The sample records some 270,000 clones, 85% to 90% being singletons. The source material was PBMCs or T cells enriched from blood (not recorded which). These receptors all stem from a woman in her sixties who had recovered from COVID-19. Both conserved end residues are part of each CDR3. The D gene is left open where the match is weak. Size is omitted from some rows. Given values are once, few, many or a class for expanded clones.

J: TRBJ2-7
D: .
size: .
V: TRBV5-1
DNA: TGCGCCAGCAGCTTGTCACAGTTCTACGAGCAGTACTTC
CDR3: CASSLSQFYEQYF

J: TRBJ2-1
D: .
size: .
V: TRBV9
DNA: TGTGCCAGCAGCGTAGTAGTGGGAGATGAGCAGTTCTTC
CDR3: CASSVVVGDEQFF

J: TRBJ2-2
D: .
size: .
V: TRBV19
DNA: TGTGCCAGTAGTTCGTGGAGGGCCAACGGGGAGCTGTTTTTT
CDR3: CASSSWRANGELFF

J: TRBJ1-2
D: .
size: .
V: TRBV5-8
DNA: TGTGCCAGCAGCTTGTTTCAGGCGGGGTATGGCTACACCTTC
CDR3: CASSLFQAGYGYTF

J: TRBJ2-7
D: .
size: .
V: TRBV7-9
DNA: TGTGCCAGCAAAGGTGGGGGACAACTGAAATTCTACGAGCAGTACTTC
CDR3: CASKGGGQLKFYEQYF

J: TRBJ2-7
D: .
size: .
V: TRBV28
DNA: TGTGCCAGCAGTCGACAGACCTACGAGCAGTACTTC
CDR3: CASSRQTYEQYF

J: TRBJ1-4
D: TRBD1
size: .
V: TRBV5-1
DNA: TGCGCCAGCAGCTTGTTCGGACAGGCAGATGAAAAACTGTTTTTT
CDR3: CASSLFGQADEKLFF

J: TRBJ2-1
D: .
size: .
V: TRBV9
DNA: TGTGCCAGCAGCGAGCTAGGCGGAGCCTCCTACAATGAGCAGTTCTTC
CDR3: CASSELGGASYNEQFF

J: TRBJ1-5
D: .
size: .
V: TRBV6-5
DNA: TGTGCCAACCGGGGGAGTCTTTGCAATCAGCCCCAGCATTTT
CDR3: CANRGSLCNQPQHF

J: TRBJ1-2
D: .
size: .
V: TRBV19
DNA: TGTGCCAGTAGTATAATGGCAAACAATACAAACTATGGCTACACCTTC
CDR3: CASSIMANNTNYGYTF

J: TRBJ1-5
D: .
size: .
V: TRBV28
DNA: TGTGCCAGCAGTTTAGAGGCGGGGGCTAATCAGCCCCAGCATTTT
CDR3: CASSLEAGANQPQHF

J: TRBJ2-2
D: .
size: .
V: TRBV29-1
DNA: TGCAGCGTTGGACACGGGAACACCGGGGAGCTGTTTTTT
CDR3: CSVGHGNTGELFF

J: TRBJ2-5
D: TRBD2
size: .
V: TRBV9
DNA: TGTGCCAGCAGCGTACAAGCGGGGGGGCCACAGACCCAGTACTTC
CDR3: CASSVQAGGPQTQYF

J: TRBJ2-3
D: .
size: .
V: TRBV3-1/TRBV3-2
DNA: TGTGCCAGCAGCCAAGGAGGGGATACGCAGTATTTT
CDR3: CASSQGGDTQYF

J: TRBJ2-3
D: TRBD2
size: .
V: TRBV23-1
DNA: TGCGCCAGCAGACCGGGACTAGCGGCTCGCACGCAGTATTTT
CDR3: CASRPGLAARTQYF

J: TRBJ1-5
D: .
size: .
V: TRBV19
DNA: TGTGCCAGTACCGCGACAGGTATCGGCAATCAGCCCCAGCATTTT
CDR3: CASTATGIGNQPQHF

J: TRBJ1-3
D: .
size: .
V: TRBV6-6
DNA: TGTGCCAGCGGACGACAGGACACCATATATTTT
CDR3: CASGRQDTIYF

J: TRBJ2-5
D: .
size: once
V: TRBV10-3
DNA: TGTGCCATCACCTCGGGGGAAGAAGAGACCCAGTACTTC
CDR3: CAITSGEEETQYF

J: TRBJ2-7
D: TRBD2
size: .
V: TRBV11-2
DNA: TGTGCCAGCAGCCGCGGACTAGCGGGAACCTACGAGCAGTACTTC
CDR3: CASSRGLAGTYEQYF

J: TRBJ2-1
D: TRBD2
size: once
V: TRBV10-3
DNA: TGTGCCACTAAGCCGGGACTAGGGGTTCATGAGCAGTTCTTC
CDR3: CATKPGLGVHEQFF

J: TRBJ1-1
D: TRBD1
size: .
V: TRBV12-5
DNA: TGTGCTAGTGGTACAGGGGGGGACTTTCCCGCTTTCTTT
CDR3: CASGTGGDFPAFF

J: TRBJ1-2
D: TRBD1
size: .
V: TRBV4-2
DNA: TGTGCCAGCAGCCAAGATTCGGCAGGGGGAGTGCGAGGCTACACCTTC
CDR3: CASSQDSAGGVRGYTF

J: TRBJ2-1
D: .
size: .
V: TRBV7-9
DNA: TGTGCCAGCAGCTCTCCCGACAATGAGCAGTTCTTC
CDR3: CASSSPDNEQFF

J: TRBJ2-1
D: TRBD2
size: .
V: TRBV3-1/TRBV3-2
DNA: TGTGCCAGCAGCCAAGAAGGGCTAGCGGCCTTCAATGAGCAGTTCTTC
CDR3: CASSQEGLAAFNEQFF

J: TRBJ2-3
D: TRBD1
size: .
V: TRBV30
DNA: TGTGCCTGGAGTGTCGGGCAGGGGGCTGATACGCAGTATTTT
CDR3: CAWSVGQGADTQYF

J: TRBJ2-1
D: TRBD2
size: few
V: TRBV9
DNA: TGTGCCAGCAGCGTGGGCGGGAGGTCGCACAATGAGCAGTTCTTC
CDR3: CASSVGGRSHNEQFF

J: TRBJ2-3
D: TRBD2
size: .
V: TRBV5-1
DNA: TGCGCCAGCAGCTTGACTAGCGGGGAGACAGATACGCAGTATTTT
CDR3: CASSLTSGETDTQYF

J: TRBJ1-1
D: TRBD1
size: .
V: TRBV6-5
DNA: TGTGCCAGCAGTCTAAGACAGGGGGAGACTGAAGCTTTCTTT
CDR3: CASSLRQGETEAFF

J: TRBJ2-1
D: TRBD2
size: once
V: TRBV9
DNA: TGTGCCAGCAGCGTAGTGCGGGGGGACTACAATGAGCAGTTCTTC
CDR3: CASSVVRGDYNEQFF

J: TRBJ2-5
D: TRBD1
size: .
V: TRBV28
DNA: TGTGCCAGCAGTTTACCCGGACAGGGTGTCCAAGAGACCCAGTACTTC
CDR3: CASSLPGQGVQETQYF

J: TRBJ2-7
D: TRBD1
size: few
V: TRBV5-4
DNA: TGTGCCAGCAGCGCCGGACAGGGGGCCAGAGACCGCGAGCAGTACTTC
CDR3: CASSAGQGARDREQYF

J: TRBJ1-1
D: .
size: .
V: TRBV6-5
DNA: TGTGCCAGCCTCGACAGGATAAACACTGAAGCTTTCTTT
CDR3: CASLDRINTEAFF

J: TRBJ1-2
D: .
size: once
V: TRBV6-5
DNA: TGTGCCACCCCGGGCGCTGGAGGACCCTATGGCTACACCTTC
CDR3: CATPGAGGPYGYTF

J: TRBJ2-7
D: TRBD1
size: .
V: TRBV5-1
DNA: TGCGCCAGCAGCCTGGACAGGGGCCATAACGAGCAGTACTTC
CDR3: CASSLDRGHNEQYF

J: TRBJ2-3
D: TRBD1
size: .
V: TRBV2
DNA: TGTGCCAGCAGCGACAGGGAAGGGACAGATACGCAGTATTTT
CDR3: CASSDREGTDTQYF

J: TRBJ1-2
D: .
size: .
V: TRBV6-1
DNA: TGTGCCAGCAGTGAAGCGCTGACAGACAACTATGGCTACACCTTC
CDR3: CASSEALTDNYGYTF

J: TRBJ2-4
D: TRBD1
size: .
V: TRBV5-6
DNA: TGTGCCAGCAGCTCACCGGGACAGGGAAACATTCAGTACTTC
CDR3: CASSSPGQGNIQYF

J: TRBJ1-1
D: .
size: .
V: TRBV25-1
DNA: TGTGCCAGCAGTGAATCGTATCTGAACACTGAAGCTTTCTTT
CDR3: CASSESYLNTEAFF

J: TRBJ2-7
D: TRBD2
size: .
V: TRBV27
DNA: TGTGCCAGCAGCGGGGGGAACTCCTACGAGCAGTACTTC
CDR3: CASSGGNSYEQYF

J: TRBJ1-2
D: .
size: once
V: TRBV28
DNA: TGTGCCAGCAGTCCCGTGGGGAGGGACGGCTACACCTTC
CDR3: CASSPVGRDGYTF

J: TRBJ1-1
D: .
size: .
V: TRBV10-3
DNA: TGTGCCATCGGGAACCGGCTTGCGGGGGAGAACACTGAAGCTTTCTTT
CDR3: CAIGNRLAGENTEAFF